This record looks at one T cell receptor (beta chain) sequence and its context. This clonotype was seen a handful of times. There is no known antigen for this receptor. No base qualities exist here, and no much larger clone lies one base off it. This sample is part of a study of T cell repertoires in cytomegalovirus infection (dated by TCRdb to the late 2010s). About the investigation overall: Donor HLA type was relevant to the analysis, because carriage of CMV infection together with the matching HLA type was indicated by public TCR beta signatures. What the authors observed across the whole study: The ex vivo response was dominated by HLA-C-restricted CMV-specific TCR beta clonotypes, which also provided the single most frequent clonotype in two of eight donors. In both this cohort and an independent roughly 350-donor cohort, the cumulative frequency of public TCR beta family members distinguished carriers of CMV infection plus the relevant HLA type.

The sequencing machine was an Illumina HiSeq 1500. The public reads were reprocessed in TCRdb via fastp at Q25 and MiXCR, keeping in-frame beta chains. Every distinct CDR3 protein forms one entry, paired with its most common genes and DNA. The sample table shows fewer than 550,000 distinct CDR3 sequences, and 11% are seen once. The ten largest clones take up 10% of the sample. The clonotype comes from a human donor in good health (CMV status not recorded). Some clones in this sample may be carry-over from other donors' samples. The sample consisted of PBMCs.

The bases are TGTGCCAGCAGTTGGACTAGCGGGGCGACCTACAATGAGCAGTTCTTC. This encodes CASSWTSGATYNEQFF. In this chain, TRBV6-4 is recombined with TRBJ2-1; 12 bases in the middle match TRBD2. CDR1 is given as MRHNA and CDR2 as SNTAGT, both from the germline V gene. The CDR3 goes from the cysteine to the phenylalanine over 16 residues. Only CDR3 DNA is held: 48 bases, read in frame from base 1. V lost 5 bases and J lost 2 bases, and the count of bases not matched to a germline gene is 4.